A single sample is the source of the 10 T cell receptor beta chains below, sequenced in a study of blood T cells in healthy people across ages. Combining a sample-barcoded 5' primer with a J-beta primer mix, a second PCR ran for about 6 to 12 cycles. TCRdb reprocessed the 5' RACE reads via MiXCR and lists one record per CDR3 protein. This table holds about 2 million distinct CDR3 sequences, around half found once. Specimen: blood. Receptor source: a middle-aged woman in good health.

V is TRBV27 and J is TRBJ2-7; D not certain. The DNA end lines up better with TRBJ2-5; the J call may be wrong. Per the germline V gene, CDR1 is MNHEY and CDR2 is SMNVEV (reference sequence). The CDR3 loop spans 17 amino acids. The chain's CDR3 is CASSEAIHYSRQETQYF. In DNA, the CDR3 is TGTGCCAGCAGTGAGGCAATACACTATTCGCGCCAAGAGACCCAGTACTTC.

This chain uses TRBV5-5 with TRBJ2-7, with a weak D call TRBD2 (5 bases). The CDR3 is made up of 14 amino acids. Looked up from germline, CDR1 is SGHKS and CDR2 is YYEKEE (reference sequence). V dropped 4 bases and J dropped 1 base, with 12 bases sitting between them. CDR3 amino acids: CASSVEVFSYEQYF. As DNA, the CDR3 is TGTGCCAGCAGCGTGGAGGTTTTTTCCTACGAGCAGTACTTC.

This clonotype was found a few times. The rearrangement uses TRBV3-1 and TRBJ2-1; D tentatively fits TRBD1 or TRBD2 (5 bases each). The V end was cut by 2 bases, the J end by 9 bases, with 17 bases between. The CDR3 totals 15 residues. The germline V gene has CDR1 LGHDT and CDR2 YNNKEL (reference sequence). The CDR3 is CASSQNAGTGGEQFF. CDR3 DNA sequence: TGTGCCAGCAGCCAAAACGCCGGGACCGGCGGTGAGCAGTTCTTC.

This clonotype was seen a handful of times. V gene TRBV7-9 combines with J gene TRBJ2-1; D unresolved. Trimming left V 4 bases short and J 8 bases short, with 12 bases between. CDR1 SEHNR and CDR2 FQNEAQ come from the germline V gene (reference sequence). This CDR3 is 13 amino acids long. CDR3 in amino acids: CASSSGASDEQFF. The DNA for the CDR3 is TGTGCCAGCAGCTCCGGAGCCTCCGATGAGCAGTTCTTC.

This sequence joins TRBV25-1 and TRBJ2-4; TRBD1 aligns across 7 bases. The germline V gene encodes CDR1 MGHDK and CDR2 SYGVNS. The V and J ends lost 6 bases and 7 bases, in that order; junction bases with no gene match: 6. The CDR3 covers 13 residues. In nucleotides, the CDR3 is TGTGCCAGCAGAGGGGGACAGTGGAACATTCAGTACTTC. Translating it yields CASRGGQWNIQYF.

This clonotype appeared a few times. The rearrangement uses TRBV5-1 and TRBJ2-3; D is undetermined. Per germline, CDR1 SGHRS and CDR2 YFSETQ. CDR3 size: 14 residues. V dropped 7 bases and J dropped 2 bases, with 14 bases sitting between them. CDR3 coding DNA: TGCGCCAGCGGGCCCAGCGCCACCACAGATACGCAGTATTTT. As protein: CASGPSATTDTQYF.

The CDR3 DNA reads as TGTGCCAGCAGCTCCCCTGTAGCGGGGGTGCGAGATACGCAGTATTTT. This encodes CASSSPVAGVRDTQYF. The chain has TRBV28 and TRBJ2-3, with TRBD2 identical over 9 bases. Per the germline V gene, CDR1 is MDHEN and CDR2 is SYDVKM. This CDR3 region has 16 residues. Trimming removed 6 bases from V and 5 bases from J; junction bases left unmatched: 12.

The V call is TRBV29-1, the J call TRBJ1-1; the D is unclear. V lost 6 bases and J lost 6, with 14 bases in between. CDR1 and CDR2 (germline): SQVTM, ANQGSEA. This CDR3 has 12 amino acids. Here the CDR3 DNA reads TGCAGCGTAGTTGACCTGGGTGCTGAAGCTTTCTTT. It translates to CSVVDLGAEAFF.

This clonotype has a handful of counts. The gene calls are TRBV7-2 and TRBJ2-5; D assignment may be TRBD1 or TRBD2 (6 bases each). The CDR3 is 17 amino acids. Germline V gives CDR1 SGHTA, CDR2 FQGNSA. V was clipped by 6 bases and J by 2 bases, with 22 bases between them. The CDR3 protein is CASSPRGGTRQQETQYF. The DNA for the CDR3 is TGTGCCAGCAGTCCCAGAGGCGGGACAAGGCAACAAGAGACCCAGTACTTC.

DNA for the CDR3: TGCGCCAGCCGAAGCATAGGACAGGGGGTTGACTACACCTTC. Translated: CASRSIGQGVDYTF. The J gene is TRBJ1-2, the V gene TRBV4-3; 10 bases are a match to TRBD1. Germline CDR1 LGHNA, CDR2 YSLEER. The CDR3 runs to 14 residues. Germline trimming cut 8 bases from V and 10 bases from J; bases unmatched to any gene: 13.